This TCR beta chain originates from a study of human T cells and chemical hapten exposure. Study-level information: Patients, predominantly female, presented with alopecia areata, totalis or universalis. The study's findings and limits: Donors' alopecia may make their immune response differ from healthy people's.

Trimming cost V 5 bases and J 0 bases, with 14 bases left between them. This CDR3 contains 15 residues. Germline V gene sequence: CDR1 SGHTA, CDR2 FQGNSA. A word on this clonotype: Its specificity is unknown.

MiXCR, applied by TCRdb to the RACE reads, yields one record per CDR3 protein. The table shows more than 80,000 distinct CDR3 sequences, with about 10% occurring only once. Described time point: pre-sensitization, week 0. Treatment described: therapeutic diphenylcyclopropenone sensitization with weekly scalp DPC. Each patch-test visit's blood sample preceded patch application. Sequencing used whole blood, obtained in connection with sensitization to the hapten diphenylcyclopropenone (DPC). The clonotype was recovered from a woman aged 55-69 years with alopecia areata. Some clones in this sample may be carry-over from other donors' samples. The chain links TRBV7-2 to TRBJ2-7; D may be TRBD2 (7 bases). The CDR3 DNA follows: TGTGCCAGCAGCCCGTTGGCGGGGGCCTCCTACGAGCAGTACTTC. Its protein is CASSPLAGASYEQYF.